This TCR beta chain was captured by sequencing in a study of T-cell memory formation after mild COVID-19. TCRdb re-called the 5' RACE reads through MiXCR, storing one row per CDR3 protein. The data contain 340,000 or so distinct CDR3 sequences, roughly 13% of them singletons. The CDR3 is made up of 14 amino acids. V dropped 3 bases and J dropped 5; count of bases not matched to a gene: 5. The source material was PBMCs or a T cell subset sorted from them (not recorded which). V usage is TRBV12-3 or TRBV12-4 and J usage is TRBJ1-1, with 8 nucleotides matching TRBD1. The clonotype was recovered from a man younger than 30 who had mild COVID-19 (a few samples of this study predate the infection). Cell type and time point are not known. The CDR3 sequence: CASSFSTGETEAFF. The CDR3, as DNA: TGTGCCAGCAGTTTTTCGACAGGGGAAACTGAAGCTTTCTTT.